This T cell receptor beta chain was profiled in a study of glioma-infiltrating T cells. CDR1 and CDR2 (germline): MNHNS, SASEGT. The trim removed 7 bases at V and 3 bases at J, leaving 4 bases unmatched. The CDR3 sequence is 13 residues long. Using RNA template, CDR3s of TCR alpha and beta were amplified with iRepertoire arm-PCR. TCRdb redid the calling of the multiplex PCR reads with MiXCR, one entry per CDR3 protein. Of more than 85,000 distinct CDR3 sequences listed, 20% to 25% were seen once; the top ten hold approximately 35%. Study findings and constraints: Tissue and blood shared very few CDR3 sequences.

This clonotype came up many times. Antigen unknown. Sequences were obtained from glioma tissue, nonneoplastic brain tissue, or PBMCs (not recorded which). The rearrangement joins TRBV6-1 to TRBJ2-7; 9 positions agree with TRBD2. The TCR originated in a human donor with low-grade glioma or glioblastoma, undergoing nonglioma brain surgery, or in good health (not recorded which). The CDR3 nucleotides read TGTGCCAGCACGCAAGCGGGGGGCTACGAGCAGTACTTC. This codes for CASTQAGGYEQYF.